These T cell receptor beta chains were read from a single sample in a study of T cells in Graves' hyperthyroidism and ophthalmopathy. TCRdb used MiXCR to reprocess the multiplex PCR reads, holding one entry per CDR3 protein. The table records about half a million distinct CDR3 sequences, less than 25% of them present only once. The sample was blood. The receptors shown here come from a young man with Graves' hyperthyroidism. Each CDR3 is given with its conserved first and last residue. A D gene is named only where the DNA matches it firmly. The size entry is marked missing in some rows and otherwise reads once, few, many or a size class.

D,V,size,J,CDR3,DNA
TRBD1,TRBV7-6,many,TRBJ2-5,CATGTGLGEETQYF,TGTGCCACGGGGACAGGCCTGGGGGAAGAGACCCAGTACTTC
-,TRBV9,-,TRBJ2-5,CASSVAGLAQETQYF,TGTGCCAGCAGCGTAGCTGGGCTAGCCCAGGAGACCCAGTACTTC
TRBD1,TRBV20-1,-,TRBJ2-7,CSARGGQEIFYEQYF,TGCAGTGCTAGGGGGGGACAGGAGATTTTCTACGAGCAGTACTTC
TRBD1,TRBV19,many,TRBJ1-5,CASSIVGTGDRNQPQHF,TGTGCCAGTAGTATAGTGGGGACAGGAGATCGCAATCAGCCCCAGCATTTT
TRBD1,TRBV20-1,many,TRBJ1-2,CSALDRGYGYTF,TGCAGTGCCCTTGACAGGGGCTATGGCTACACCTTC
TRBD2,TRBV28,many,TRBJ2-7,CASRNRGRGTSGYYEQYF,TGTGCCAGCAGAAACAGGGGGCGGGGGACTAGCGGTTACTACGAGCAGTACTTC
TRBD1,TRBV30,few,TRBJ1-2,CAWSEGAYGYTF,TGTGCCTGGAGTGAGGGGGCGTATGGCTACACCTTC
-,TRBV7-2,many,TRBJ2-2,CASRLANTGELFF,TGTGCCAGCCGGCTAGCCAACACCGGGGAGCTGTTTTTT
TRBD1,TRBV27,many,TRBJ1-6,CASSPGTVNSPLHF,TGTGCCAGCAGTCCCGGGACAGTTAATTCACCCCTCCACTTT
TRBD1,TRBV2,few,TRBJ2-7,CASTDRASYEQYF,TGTGCCAGCACGGACAGGGCGTCCTACGAGCAGTACTTC
-,TRBV20-1,-,TRBJ1-5,CSATYRGYSNQPQHF,TGCAGTGCGACCTACCGCGGCTATAGCAATCAGCCCCAGCATTTT
-,TRBV6-1,-,TRBJ1-2,CASSPSRGRNYGYTF,TGTGCCAGCAGCCCGAGTAGGGGCAGAAACTATGGCTACACCTTC
-,TRBV28,many,TRBJ1-5,CASSLRGVYSNQPQHF,TGTGCCAGCAGTTTACGAGGGGTATATAGCAATCAGCCCCAGCATTTT
TRBD2,TRBV2,many,TRBJ2-5,CASSEQGGYQETQYF,TGTGCCAGCAGTGAACAGGGAGGGTACCAAGAGACCCAGTACTTC
-,TRBV12-3/TRBV12-4,-,TRBJ1-2,CASSRGPDGYTF,TGTGCCAGCAGTCGAGGCCCGGATGGCTACACCTTC
-,TRBV20-1,-,TRBJ2-7,CSASRQGYEQYF,TGCAGTGCCAGCCGGCAGGGCTACGAGCAGTACTTC
TRBD2,TRBV20-1,-,TRBJ2-7,CSARSARDGTIYEQYF,TGCAGTGCTAGAAGTGCTCGGGACGGGACTATCTACGAGCAGTACTTC
TRBD2,TRBV12-3/TRBV12-4,-,TRBJ2-7,CASRTTSGNPTEQYF,TGTGCCAGCCGCACGACTAGCGGGAACCCTACTGAGCAGTACTTC
-,TRBV6-5,many,TRBJ2-7,CASSYPSRTASSYEQYF,TGTGCCAGCAGTTACCCCTCTCGGACAGCGAGCTCCTACGAGCAGTACTTC
-,TRBV5-4,many,TRBJ2-7,CASSLVIGGEQYF,TGTGCCAGCAGCTTGGTGATAGGGGGCGAGCAGTACTTC
-,TRBV28,many,TRBJ1-1,CASSLGGGVEAFF,TGTGCCAGCAGTCTTGGGGGGGGGGTGGAAGCTTTCTTT
-,TRBV2,-,TRBJ1-1,CASDRNLNTEAFF,TGTGCCAGTGACAGAAACTTGAACACTGAAGCTTTCTTT
-,TRBV6-5,many,TRBJ2-5,CASSSTREVETQYF,TGTGCCAGCAGTTCCACAAGGGAGGTTGAGACCCAGTACTTC
-,TRBV6-5,many,TRBJ2-4,CASSSGIAKNIQYF,TGTGCCAGCAGCTCCGGGATAGCCAAAAACATTCAGTACTTC
TRBD2,TRBV28,-,TRBJ2-4,CASSPRLAGGLAKNIQYF,TGTGCCAGCAGTCCAAGGCTAGCGGGGGGGCTAGCCAAAAACATTCAGTACTTC
TRBD1,TRBV20-1,few,TRBJ1-2,CSARDSRSYGYTF,TGCAGTGCGCGGGACAGTAGGAGCTATGGCTACACCTTC
-,TRBV4-1,-,TRBJ1-1,CASSQEPLYTEAFF,TGCGCCAGCAGCCAAGAACCCCTGTACACTGAAGCTTTCTTT